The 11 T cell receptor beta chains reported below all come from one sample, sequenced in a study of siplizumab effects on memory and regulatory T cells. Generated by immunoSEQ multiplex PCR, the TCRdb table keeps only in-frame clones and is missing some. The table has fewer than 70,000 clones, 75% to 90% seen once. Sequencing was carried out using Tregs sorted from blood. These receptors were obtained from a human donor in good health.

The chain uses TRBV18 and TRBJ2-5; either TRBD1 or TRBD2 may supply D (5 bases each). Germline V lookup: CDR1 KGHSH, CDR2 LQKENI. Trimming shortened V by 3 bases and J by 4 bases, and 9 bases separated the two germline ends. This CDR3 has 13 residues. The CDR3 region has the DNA TGTGCCAGCTCACCGCTGGGACGAGAGACCCAGTACTTC. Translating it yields CASSPLGRETQYF.

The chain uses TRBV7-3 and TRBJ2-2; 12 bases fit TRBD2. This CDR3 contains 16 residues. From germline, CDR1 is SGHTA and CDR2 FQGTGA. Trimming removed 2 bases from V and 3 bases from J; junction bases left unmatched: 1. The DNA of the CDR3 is TGTGCCAGCAGCTTACTAGCGGGAGGGGACACCGGGGAGCTGTTTTTT. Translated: CASSLLAGGDTGELFF.

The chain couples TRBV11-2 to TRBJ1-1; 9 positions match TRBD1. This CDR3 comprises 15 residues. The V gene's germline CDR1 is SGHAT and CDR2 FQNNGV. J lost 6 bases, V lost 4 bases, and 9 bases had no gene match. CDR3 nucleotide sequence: TGTGCCAGCAGCTCCACCACAGGGGGCGCATCTGAAGCTTTCTTT. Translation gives CASSSTTGGASEAFF.

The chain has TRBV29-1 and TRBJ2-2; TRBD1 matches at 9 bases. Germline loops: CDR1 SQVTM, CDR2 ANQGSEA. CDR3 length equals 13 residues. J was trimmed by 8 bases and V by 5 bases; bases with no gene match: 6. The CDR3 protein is CSVPTGGGGELFF. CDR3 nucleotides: TGCAGCGTTCCGACAGGGGGAGGTGGGGAGCTGTTTTTT.

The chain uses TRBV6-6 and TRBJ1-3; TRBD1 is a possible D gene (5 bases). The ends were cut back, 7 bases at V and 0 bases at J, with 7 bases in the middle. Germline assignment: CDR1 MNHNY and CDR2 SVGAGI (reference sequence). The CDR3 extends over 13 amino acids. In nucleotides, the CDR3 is TGTGCCAGCATCAGGGACTCTGGAAACACCATATATTTT. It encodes CASIRDSGNTIYF.

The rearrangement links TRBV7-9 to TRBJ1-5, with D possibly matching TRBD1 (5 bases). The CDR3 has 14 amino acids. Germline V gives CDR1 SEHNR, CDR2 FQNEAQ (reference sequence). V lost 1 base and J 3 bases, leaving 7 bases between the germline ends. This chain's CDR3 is CASSLGTLNQPQHF. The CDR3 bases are TGTGCCAGCAGCTTAGGGACACTCAATCAGCCCCAGCATTTT. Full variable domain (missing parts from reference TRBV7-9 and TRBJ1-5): DTGVSQNPRHKITKRGQNVTFRCDPISEHNRLYWYRQTLGQGPEFLTYFQNEAQLEKSRLLSDRFSAERPKGSFSTLEIQRTEQGDSAMYLCASSLGTLNQPQHFGDGTRLSIL.

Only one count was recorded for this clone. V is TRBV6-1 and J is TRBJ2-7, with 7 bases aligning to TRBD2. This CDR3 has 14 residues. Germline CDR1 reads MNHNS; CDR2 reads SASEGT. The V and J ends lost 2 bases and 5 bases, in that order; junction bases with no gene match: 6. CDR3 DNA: TGTGCCAGCAGTGAATCTGCGGGAGTGGACGAGCAGTACTTC. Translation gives CASSESAGVDEQYF.

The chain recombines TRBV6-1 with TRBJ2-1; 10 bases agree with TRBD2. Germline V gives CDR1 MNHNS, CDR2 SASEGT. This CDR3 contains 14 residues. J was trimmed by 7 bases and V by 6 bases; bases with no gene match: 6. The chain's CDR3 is CASSTSGIWNEQFF. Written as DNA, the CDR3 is TGTGCCAGCAGCACTAGCGGGATTTGGAATGAGCAGTTCTTC.

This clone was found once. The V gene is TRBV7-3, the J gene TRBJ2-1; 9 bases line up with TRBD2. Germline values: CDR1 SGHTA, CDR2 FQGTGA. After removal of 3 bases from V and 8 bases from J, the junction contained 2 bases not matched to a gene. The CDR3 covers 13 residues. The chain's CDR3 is CASSLAGGYEQFF. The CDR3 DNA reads TGTGCCAGCAGCTTGGCGGGAGGGTATGAGCAGTTCTTC.

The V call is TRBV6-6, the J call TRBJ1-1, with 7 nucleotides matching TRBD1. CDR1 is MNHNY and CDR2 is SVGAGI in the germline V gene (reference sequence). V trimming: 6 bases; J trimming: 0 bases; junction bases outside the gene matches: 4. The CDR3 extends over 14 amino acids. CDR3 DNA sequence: TGTGCCAGCAGCCGACAGGGAGTGAACACTGAAGCTTTCTTT. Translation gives CASSRQGVNTEAFF.

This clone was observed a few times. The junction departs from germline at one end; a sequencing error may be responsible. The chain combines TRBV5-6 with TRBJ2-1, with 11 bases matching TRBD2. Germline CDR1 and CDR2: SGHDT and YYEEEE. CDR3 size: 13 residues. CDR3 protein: CASSLQTSGGSIF. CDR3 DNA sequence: TGTGCCAGCAGCCTCCAAACTAGCGGGGGTTCCATCTTC.